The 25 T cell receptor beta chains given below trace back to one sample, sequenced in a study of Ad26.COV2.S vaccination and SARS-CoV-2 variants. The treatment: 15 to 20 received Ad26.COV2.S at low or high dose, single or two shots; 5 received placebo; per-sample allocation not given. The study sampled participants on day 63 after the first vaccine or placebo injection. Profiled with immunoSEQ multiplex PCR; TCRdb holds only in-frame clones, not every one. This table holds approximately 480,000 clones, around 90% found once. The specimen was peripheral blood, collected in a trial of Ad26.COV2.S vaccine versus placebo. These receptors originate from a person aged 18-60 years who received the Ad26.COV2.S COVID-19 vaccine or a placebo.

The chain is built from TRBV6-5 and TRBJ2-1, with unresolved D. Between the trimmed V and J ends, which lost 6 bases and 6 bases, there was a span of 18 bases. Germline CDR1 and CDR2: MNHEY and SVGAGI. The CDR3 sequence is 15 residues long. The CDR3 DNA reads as TGTGCCAGCAGATCGCCCAACCCCGGACCCAATGAGCAGTTCTTC. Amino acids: CASRSPNPGPNEQFF.

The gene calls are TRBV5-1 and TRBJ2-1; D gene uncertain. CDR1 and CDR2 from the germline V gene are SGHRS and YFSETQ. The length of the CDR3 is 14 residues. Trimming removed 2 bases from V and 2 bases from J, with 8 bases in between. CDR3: CASSLTTTYNEQFF. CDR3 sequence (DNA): TGCGCCAGCAGCTTAACCACAACCTACAATGAGCAGTTCTTC.

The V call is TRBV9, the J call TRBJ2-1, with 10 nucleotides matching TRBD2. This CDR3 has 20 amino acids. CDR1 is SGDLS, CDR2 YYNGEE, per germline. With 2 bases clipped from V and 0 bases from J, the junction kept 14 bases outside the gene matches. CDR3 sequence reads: CASSVGTSGTGISSYNEQFF. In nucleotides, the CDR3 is TGTGCCAGCAGCGTTGGTACTAGCGGGACAGGAATTAGCTCCTACAATGAGCAGTTCTTC.

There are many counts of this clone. CDR3 in amino acids: CASSLFSDEQYF. The DNA of the CDR3 is TGCGCCAGCAGCTTATTCTCTGACGAGCAGTACTTC. The genes are TRBV5-1 and TRBJ2-7; no clear D. V dropped 2 bases and J dropped 5 bases, with 8 bases sitting between them. Looked up from germline, CDR1 is SGHRS and CDR2 is YFSETQ. The CDR3 is 12 amino acids.

The CDR3 DNA reads TGTGCCAGCAGCGACCGGGACAGGGGGACCCAGTACTTC. Amino acids: CASSDRDRGTQYF. The rearrangement uses TRBV5-4 and TRBJ2-5, with 10 bases lining up with TRBD1. Losses at the gene ends were 4 bases for V and 7 bases for J; bases not matched to a gene: 4. This CDR3 spans 13 amino acids. The germline V gene encodes CDR1 SGHNT and CDR2 YYREEE (reference sequence). Drawing the rest from reference TRBV5-4 and TRBJ2-5, the complete variable domain is ETGVTQSPTHLIKTRGQQVTLRCSSQSGHNTVSWYQQALGQGPQFIFQYYREEENGRGNFPPRFSGLQFPNYSSELNVNALELDDSALYLCASSDRDRGTQYFGPGTRLLVL.

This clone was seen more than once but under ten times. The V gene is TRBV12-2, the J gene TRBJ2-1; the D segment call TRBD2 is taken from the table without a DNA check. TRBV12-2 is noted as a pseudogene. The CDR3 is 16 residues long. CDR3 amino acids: CASRFRGLEISREQFF. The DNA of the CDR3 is TGTGCAAGTCGCTTCCGGGGACTAGAGATCTCCCGTGAGCAGTTCTTC.

The CDR3 DNA is TGTGCCAGCAGACGGGACAGGATTGACACCGGGGAGCTGTTTTTT. Translating it yields CASRRDRIDTGELFF. The gene calls are TRBV5-4 and TRBJ2-2; 8 bases fit TRBD1. The length of the CDR3 is 15 residues. V lost 5 bases to trimming and J lost 3 bases; unmatched junction nucleotides: 6. Germline V gene sequence: CDR1 SGHNT, CDR2 YYREEE (reference sequence).

Here the CDR3 reads CASRNLGGLAGGPSSYNEQFF. CDR3 bases: TGTGCCAGCAGAAACCTAGGGGGGCTAGCGGGAGGTCCGAGCTCCTACAATGAGCAGTTCTTC. The chain employs TRBV27 and TRBJ2-1; 11 bases map to TRBD2. V lost 6 bases to trimming and J lost 0 bases; unmatched junction nucleotides: 19. The germline CDR1 and CDR2 sequences are MNHEY and SMNVEV (reference sequence). The CDR3 contains 21 residues.

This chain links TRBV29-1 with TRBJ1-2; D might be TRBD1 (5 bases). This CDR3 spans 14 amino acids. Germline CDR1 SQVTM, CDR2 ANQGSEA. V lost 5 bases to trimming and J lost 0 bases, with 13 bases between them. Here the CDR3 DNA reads TGCAGCGTTAGTACCGGGGGTTCTAACTATGGCTACACCTTC. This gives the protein CSVSTGGSNYGYTF.

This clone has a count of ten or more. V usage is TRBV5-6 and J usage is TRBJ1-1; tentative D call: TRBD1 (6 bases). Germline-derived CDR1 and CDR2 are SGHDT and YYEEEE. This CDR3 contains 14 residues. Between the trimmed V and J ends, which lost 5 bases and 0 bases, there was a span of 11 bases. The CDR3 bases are TGTGCCAGCAGGAGGGGGGATATGAACACTGAAGCTTTCTTT. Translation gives CASRRGDMNTEAFF.

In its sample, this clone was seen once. CDR3 loop: CAIKTGSLNTEAFF. CDR3 in DNA: TGTGCCATAAAGACAGGCAGTTTGAACACTGAAGCTTTCTTT. The rearrangement joins TRBV28 to TRBJ1-1, with a tentative D call TRBD1 (6 bases). CDR1 and CDR2 from the germline V gene are MDHEN and SYDVKM. V was clipped by 10 bases and J by 0 bases, with 15 bases between them. This CDR3 is 14 amino acids long.

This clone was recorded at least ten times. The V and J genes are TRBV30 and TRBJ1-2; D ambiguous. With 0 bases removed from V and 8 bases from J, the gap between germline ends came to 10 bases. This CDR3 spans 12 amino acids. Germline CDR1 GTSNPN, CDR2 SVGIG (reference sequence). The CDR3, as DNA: TGTGCCTGGAGTGTATCCCTTGAGGGCTACACCTTC. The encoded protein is CAWSVSLEGYTF. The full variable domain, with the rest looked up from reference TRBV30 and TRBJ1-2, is SQTIHQWPATLVQPVGSPLSLECTVEGTSNPNLYWYRQAAGRGLQLLFYSVGIGQISSEVPQNLSASRPQDRQFILSSKKLLLSDSGFYLCAWSVSLEGYTFGSGTRLTVV.

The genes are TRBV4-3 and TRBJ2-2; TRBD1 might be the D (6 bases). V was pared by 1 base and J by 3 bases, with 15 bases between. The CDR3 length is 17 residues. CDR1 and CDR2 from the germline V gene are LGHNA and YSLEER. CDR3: CASSQAHSGTYTGELFF. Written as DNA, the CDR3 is TGCGCCAGCAGCCAAGCCCACTCCGGGACATACACCGGGGAGCTGTTTTTT.

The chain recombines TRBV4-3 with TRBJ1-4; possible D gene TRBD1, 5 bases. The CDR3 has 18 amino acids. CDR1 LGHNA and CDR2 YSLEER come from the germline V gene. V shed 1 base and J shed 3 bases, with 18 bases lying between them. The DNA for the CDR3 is TGCGCCAGCAGCCAAGGCAGGGAAAGTAGGATGGCTAATGAAAAACTGTTTTTT. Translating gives CASSQGRESRMANEKLFF.

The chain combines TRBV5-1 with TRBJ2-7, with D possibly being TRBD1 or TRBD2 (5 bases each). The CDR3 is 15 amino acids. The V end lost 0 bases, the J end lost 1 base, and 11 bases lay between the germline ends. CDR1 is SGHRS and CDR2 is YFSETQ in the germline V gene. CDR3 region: CASSLAGGSSYEQYF. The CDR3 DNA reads TGCGCCAGCAGCTTGGCTGGGGGTTCGTCCTACGAGCAGTACTTC.

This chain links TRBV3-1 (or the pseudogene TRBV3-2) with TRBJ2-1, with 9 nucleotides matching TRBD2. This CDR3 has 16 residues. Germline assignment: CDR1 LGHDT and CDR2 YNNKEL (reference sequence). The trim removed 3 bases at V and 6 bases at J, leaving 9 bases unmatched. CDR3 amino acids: CASSHGLAGLSNEQFF. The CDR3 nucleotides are TGTGCCAGCAGCCACGGGCTAGCGGGACTCAGCAATGAGCAGTTCTTC.

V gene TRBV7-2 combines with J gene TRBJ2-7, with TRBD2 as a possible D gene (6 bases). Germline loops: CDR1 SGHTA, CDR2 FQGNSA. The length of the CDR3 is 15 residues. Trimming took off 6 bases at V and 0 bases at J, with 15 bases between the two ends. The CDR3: CASRNDRDSSYEQYF. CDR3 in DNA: TGTGCCAGCAGGAACGATCGGGACTCCTCCTACGAGCAGTACTTC.

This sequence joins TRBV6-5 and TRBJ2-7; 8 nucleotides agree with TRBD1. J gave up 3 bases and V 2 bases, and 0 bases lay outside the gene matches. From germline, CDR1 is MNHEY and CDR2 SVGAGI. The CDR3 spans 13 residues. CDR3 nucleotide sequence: TGTGCCAGCAGTTACGACAGGGGCTACGAGCAGTACTTC. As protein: CASSYDRGYEQYF.

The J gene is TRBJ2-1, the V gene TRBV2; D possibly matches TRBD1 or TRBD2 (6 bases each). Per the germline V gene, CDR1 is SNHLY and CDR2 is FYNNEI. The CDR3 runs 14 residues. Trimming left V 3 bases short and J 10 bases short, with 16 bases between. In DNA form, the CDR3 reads TGTGCCAGCAGTGAGTCTCACAGGGCGGGGGAGCAGTTCTTC. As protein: CASSESHRAGEQFF.

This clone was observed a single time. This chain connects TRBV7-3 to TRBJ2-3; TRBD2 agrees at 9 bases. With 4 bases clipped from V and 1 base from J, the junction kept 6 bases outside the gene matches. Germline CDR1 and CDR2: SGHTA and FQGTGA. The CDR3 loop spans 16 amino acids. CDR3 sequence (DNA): TGTGCCAGCAGCTCCAAAGCGGGAGGCGGCACAGATACGCAGTATTTT. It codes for CASSSKAGGGTDTQYF.

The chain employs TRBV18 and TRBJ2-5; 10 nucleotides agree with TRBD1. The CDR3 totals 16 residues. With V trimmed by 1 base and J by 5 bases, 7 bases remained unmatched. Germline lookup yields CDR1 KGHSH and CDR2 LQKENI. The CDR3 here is CASSPLSTGGWETQYF. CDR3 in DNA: TGTGCCAGCTCACCACTTTCGACAGGGGGCTGGGAGACCCAGTACTTC.

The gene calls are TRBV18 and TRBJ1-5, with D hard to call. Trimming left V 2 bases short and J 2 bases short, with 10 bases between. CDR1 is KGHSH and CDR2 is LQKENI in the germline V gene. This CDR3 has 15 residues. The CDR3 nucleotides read TGTGCCAGCTCACCATCGGGGTGGGGCAATCAGCCCCAGCATTTT. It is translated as CASSPSGWGNQPQHF.

CDR3 sequence: CAWTTGLNSPLHF. CDR3 in DNA: TGTGCCTGGACTACAGGGTTGAATTCACCCCTCCACTTT. The chain links TRBV30 to TRBJ1-6; tentatively, D is TRBD1 (6 bases). V gave up 4 bases and J gave up 7 bases, with 11 bases separating them. From germline, CDR1 is GTSNPN and CDR2 SVGIG (reference sequence). This CDR3 is built from 13 residues.

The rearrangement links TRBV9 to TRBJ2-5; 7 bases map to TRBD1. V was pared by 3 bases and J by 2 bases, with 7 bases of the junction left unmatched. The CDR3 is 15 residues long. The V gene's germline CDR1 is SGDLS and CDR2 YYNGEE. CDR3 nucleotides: TGTGCCAGCAGCGCAGGGGGACGGCCTCAAGAGACCCAGTACTTC. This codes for CASSAGGRPQETQYF.

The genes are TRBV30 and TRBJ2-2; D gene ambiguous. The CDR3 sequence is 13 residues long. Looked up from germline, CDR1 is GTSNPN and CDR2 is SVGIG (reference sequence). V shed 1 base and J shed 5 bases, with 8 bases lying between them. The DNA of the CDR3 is TGTGCCTGGAGTGCCTCTATGACCGGGGAGCTGTTTTTT. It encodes CAWSASMTGELFF.